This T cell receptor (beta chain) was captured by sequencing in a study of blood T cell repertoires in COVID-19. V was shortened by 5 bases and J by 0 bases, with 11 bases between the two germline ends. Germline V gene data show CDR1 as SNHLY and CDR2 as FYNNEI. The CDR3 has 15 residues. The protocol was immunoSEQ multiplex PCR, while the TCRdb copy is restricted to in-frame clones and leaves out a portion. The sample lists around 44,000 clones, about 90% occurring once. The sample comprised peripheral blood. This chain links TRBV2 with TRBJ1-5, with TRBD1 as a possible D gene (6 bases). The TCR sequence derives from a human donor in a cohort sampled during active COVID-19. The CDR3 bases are TGTGCCAGCAGTTCCGGGACAAATAGCAATCAGCCCCAGCATTTT. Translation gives CASSSGTNSNQPQHF.